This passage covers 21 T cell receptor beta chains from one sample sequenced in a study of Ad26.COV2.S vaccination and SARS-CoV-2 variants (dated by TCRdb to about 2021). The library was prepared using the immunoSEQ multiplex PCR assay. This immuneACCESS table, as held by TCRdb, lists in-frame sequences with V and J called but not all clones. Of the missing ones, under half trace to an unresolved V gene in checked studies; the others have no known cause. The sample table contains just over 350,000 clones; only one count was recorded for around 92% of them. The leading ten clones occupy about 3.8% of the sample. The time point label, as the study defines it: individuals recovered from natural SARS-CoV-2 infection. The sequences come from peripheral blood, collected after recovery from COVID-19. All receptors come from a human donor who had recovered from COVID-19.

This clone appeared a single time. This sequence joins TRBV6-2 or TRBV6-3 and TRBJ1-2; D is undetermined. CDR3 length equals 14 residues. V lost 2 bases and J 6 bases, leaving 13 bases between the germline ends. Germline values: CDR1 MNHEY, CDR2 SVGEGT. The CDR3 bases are TGTGCCAGCAGTTACCGTTCCCCTTACGATGGCTACACCTTC. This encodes CASSYRSPYDGYTF.

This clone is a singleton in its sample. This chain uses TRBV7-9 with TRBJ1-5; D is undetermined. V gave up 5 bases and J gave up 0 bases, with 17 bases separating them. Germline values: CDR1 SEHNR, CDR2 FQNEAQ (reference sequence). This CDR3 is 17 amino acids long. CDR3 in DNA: TGTGCCAGCAGCGCGGTAGGAGGAAGTCATAGCAATCAGCCCCAGCATTTT. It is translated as CASSAVGGSHSNQPQHF.

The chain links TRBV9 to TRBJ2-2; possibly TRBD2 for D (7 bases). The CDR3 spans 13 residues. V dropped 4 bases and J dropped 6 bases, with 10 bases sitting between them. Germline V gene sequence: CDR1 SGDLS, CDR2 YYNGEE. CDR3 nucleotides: TGTGCCAGCAGCCCGGGGGGCCCCGGGGAGCTGTTTTTT. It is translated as CASSPGGPGELFF.

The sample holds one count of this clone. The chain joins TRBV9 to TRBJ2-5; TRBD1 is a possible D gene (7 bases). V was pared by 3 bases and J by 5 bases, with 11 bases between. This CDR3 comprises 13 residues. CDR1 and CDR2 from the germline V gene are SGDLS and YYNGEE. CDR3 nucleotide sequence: TGTGCCAGCAGCGCCTCAGGGGGGGAGACCCAGTACTTC. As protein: CASSASGGETQYF. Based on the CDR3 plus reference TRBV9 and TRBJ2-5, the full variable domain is DSGVTQTPKHLITATGQRVTLRCSPRSGDLSVYWYQQSLDQGLQFLIQYYNGEERAKGNILERFSAQQFPDLHSELNLSSLELGDSALYFCASSASGGETQYFGPGTRLLVL.

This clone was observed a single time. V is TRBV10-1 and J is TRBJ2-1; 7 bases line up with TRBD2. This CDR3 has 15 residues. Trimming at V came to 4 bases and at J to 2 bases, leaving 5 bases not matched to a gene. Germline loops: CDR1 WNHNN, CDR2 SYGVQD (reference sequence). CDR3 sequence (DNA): TGCGCCAGCAGTGGCGGCGGGGGTACCTACAATGAGCAGTTCTTC. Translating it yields CASSGGGGTYNEQFF.

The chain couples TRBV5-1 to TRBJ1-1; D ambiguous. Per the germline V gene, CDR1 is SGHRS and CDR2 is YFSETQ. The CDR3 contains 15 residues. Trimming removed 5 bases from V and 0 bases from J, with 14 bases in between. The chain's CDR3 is CASSPTRWVNTEAFF. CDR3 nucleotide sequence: TGCGCCAGCAGTCCGACCCGTTGGGTGAACACTGAAGCTTTCTTT. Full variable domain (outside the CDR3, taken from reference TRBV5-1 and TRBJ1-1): KAGVTQTPRYLIKTRGQQVTLSCSPISGHRSVSWYQQTPGQGLQFLFEYFSETQRNKGNFPGRFSGRQFSNSRSEMNVSTLELGDSALYLCASSPTRWVNTEAFFGQGTRLTVV.

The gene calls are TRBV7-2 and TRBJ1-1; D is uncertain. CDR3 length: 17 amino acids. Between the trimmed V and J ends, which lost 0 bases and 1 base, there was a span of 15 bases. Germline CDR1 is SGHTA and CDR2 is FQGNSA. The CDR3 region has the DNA TGTGCCAGCAGCTTAGCCCTAGTGAGCCTTTCGAACACTGAAGCTTTCTTT. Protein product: CASSLALVSLSNTEAFF.

Here the CDR3 reads CASSVTGGPWAFF. CDR3 in DNA: TGTGCCAGCAGCGTTACAGGGGGGCCATGGGCTTTCTTT. The chain joins TRBV7-2 to TRBJ1-1; 8 bases line up with TRBD1. CDR1 is SGHTA, CDR2 FQGNSA, per germline. The CDR3 has 13 residues. Germline trimming cut 5 bases from V and 11 bases from J; bases unmatched to any gene: 10.

The CDR3 region has the DNA TGTGCCAGCAGGGACAGTCTTAATCAGCCCCAGCATTTT. This gives the protein CASRDSLNQPQHF. This chain joins TRBV6-5 and TRBJ1-5; tentative D call: TRBD1 (6 bases). This CDR3 has 13 amino acids. Trimming took 6 bases from V and 4 from J, leaving 10 bases between them. Germline CDR1 reads MNHEY; CDR2 reads SVGAGI.

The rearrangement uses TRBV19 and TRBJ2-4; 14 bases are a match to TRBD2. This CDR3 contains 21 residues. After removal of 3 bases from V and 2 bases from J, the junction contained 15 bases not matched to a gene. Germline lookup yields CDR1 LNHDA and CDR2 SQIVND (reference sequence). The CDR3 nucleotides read TGTGCCAGTAGTATGCCCCCACGACTAGCGGGGGGGCGTGTATCCAAAAACATTCAGTACTTC. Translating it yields CASSMPPRLAGGRVSKNIQYF.

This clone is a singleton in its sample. CDR3 sequence (DNA): TGTGCCAGTAGGGTCGGGGTTGATGAGCAGTTCTTC. Its protein is CASRVGVDEQFF. The chain combines TRBV19 with TRBJ2-1, with D possibly matching TRBD2 (5 bases). The CDR3 loop spans 12 amino acids. Trimming removed 6 bases from V and 8 bases from J, with 11 bases in between. In germline, CDR1 is LNHDA, CDR2 SQIVND (reference sequence).

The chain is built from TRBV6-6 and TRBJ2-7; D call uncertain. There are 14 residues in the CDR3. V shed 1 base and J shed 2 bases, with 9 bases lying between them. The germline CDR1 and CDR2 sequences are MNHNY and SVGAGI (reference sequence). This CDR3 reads CASSYLGWAYEQYF. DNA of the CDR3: TGTGCCAGCAGTTACTTAGGGTGGGCCTACGAGCAGTACTTC.

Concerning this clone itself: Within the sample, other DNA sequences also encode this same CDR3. CDR3 in amino acids: CASSLAGPTGELFF. For the CDR3, the DNA is TGTGCCAGCAGCTTGGCAGGCCCCACCGGGGAGCTGTTTTTT. The rearrangement joins TRBV5-6 to TRBJ2-2, with D hard to call. The CDR3 contains 14 residues. The V end lost 0 bases, the J end lost 4 bases, and 7 bases lay between the germline ends. Germline loops: CDR1 SGHDT, CDR2 YYEEEE. Filled out from reference TRBV5-6 and TRBJ2-2, the complete variable domain reads DAGVTQSPTHLIKTRGQQVTLRCSPKSGHDTVSWYQQALGQGPQFIFQYYEEEERQRGNFPDRFSGHQFPNYSSELNVNALLLGDSALYLCASSLAGPTGELFFGEGSRLTVL.

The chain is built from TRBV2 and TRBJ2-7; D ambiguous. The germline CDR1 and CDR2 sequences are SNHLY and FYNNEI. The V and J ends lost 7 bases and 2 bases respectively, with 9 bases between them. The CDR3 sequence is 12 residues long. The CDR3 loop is CASKGSTYEQYF. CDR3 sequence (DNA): TGTGCCAGCAAAGGCAGTACCTACGAGCAGTACTTC.

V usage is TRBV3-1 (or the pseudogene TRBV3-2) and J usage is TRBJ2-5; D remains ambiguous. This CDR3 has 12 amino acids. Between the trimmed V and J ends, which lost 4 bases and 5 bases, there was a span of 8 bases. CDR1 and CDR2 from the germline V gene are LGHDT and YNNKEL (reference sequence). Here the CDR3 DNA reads TGTGCCAGCAGCCGAATAGGCGAGACCCAGTACTTC. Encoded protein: CASSRIGETQYF.

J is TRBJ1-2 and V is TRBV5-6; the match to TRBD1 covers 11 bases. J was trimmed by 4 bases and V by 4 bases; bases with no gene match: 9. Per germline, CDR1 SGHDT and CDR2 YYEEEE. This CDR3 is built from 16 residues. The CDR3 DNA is TGTGCCAGCAGCAGGGGAGGACAGGGGGCGGTCTATGGCTACACCTTC. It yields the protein CASSRGGQGAVYGYTF.

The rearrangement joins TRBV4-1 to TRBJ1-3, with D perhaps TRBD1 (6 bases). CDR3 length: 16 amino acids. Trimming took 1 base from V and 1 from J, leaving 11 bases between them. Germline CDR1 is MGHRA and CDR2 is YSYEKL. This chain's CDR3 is CASSQVGGPSGNTIYF. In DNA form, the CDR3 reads TGCGCCAGCAGCCAAGTTGGGGGGCCATCTGGAAACACCATATATTTT.

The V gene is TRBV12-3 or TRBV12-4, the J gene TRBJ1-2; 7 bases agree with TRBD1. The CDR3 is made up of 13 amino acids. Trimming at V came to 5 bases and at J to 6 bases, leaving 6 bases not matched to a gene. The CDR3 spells CASSPTGAHGYTF. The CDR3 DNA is TGTGCCAGCAGTCCTACAGGGGCCCATGGCTACACCTTC.

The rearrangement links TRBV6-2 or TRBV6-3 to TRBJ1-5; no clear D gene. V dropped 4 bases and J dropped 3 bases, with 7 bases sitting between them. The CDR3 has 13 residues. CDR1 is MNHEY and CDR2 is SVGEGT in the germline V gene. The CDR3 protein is CASSFLDNQPQHF. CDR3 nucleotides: TGTGCCAGCAGTTTTCTTGACAATCAGCCCCAGCATTTT.

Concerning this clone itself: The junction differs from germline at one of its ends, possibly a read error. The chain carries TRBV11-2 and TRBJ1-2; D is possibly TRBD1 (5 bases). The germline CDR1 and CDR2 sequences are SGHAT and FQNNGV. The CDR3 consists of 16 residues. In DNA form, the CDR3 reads TGTGCCAGCAGCTTAGCCTTCCAGACGGACAACCCTAGTCGCGCCTTC. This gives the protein CASSLAFQTDNPSRAF.

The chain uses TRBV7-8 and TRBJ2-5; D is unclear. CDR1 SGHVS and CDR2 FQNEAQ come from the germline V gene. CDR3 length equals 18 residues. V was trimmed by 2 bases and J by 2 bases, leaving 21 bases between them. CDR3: CASSLRPERAAPQETQYF. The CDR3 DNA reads TGTGCCAGCAGCTTACGACCCGAAAGGGCGGCCCCACAAGAGACCCAGTACTTC. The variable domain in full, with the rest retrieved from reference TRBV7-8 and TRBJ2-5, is GAGVSQSPRYKVAKRGQDVALRCDPISGHVSLFWYQQALGQGPEFLTYFQNEAQLDKSGLPSDRFFAERPEGSVSTLKIQRTQQEDSAVYLCASSLRPERAAPQETQYFGPGTRLLVL.